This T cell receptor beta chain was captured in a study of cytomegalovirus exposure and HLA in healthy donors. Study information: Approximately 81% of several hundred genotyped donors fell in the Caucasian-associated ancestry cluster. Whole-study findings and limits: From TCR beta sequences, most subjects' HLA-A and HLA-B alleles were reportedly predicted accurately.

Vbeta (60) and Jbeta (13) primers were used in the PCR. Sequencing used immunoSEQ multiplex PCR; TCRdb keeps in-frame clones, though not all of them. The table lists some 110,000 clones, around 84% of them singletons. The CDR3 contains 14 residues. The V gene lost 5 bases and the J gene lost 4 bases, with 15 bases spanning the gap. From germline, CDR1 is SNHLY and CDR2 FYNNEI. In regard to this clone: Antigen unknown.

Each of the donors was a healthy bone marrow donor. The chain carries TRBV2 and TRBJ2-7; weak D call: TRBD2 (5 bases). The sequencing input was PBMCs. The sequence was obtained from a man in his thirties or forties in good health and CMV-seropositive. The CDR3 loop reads CASSPWGRGYEQYF. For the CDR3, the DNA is TGTGCCAGCAGTCCCTGGGGTCGAGGGTACGAGCAGTACTTC.